The rows below give T cell receptor beta chains drawn from one sample of a study of CD8 T cells in Susac syndrome. TCRdb recomputed calls from the immunoSEQ multiplex PCR reads with MiXCR, one row per CDR3 protein. The table has some 120,000 distinct CDR3 sequences, around 94% seen once. Material: CD4+ T cells from PBMCs. These receptors all stem from a human donor with multiple sclerosis. Each CDR3 is given with its conserved first and last residue. Fields, in order: V gene, J gene, CDR3 protein.

v_call: TRBV5-4; j_call: TRBJ2-3; cdr3_aa: CASSPVGGGQVAQYF
v_call: TRBV19; j_call: TRBJ2-7; cdr3_aa: CASSVLAGGLGEQYF
v_call: TRBV5-1; j_call: TRBJ2-1; cdr3_aa: CASSISGGSYNEQFF
v_call: TRBV5-1; j_call: TRBJ2-5; cdr3_aa: CASSSSSGRALETQYF
v_call: TRBV19; j_call: TRBJ1-2; cdr3_aa: CATEDRANYGYTF
v_call: TRBV18; j_call: TRBJ2-3; cdr3_aa: CASSPPGSGTDTQYF
v_call: TRBV6-6; j_call: TRBJ1-4; cdr3_aa: CASSYVQGGEKLFF
v_call: TRBV25-1; j_call: TRBJ2-7; cdr3_aa: CASSEPGTGTLQQYF
v_call: TRBV2; j_call: TRBJ1-1; cdr3_aa: CASSATNRATEAFF
v_call: TRBV7-2; j_call: TRBJ1-2; cdr3_aa: CASSLELHKGPGYTF
v_call: TRBV11-3; j_call: TRBJ2-5; cdr3_aa: CASSPYSGGEETQYF
v_call: TRBV12-3/TRBV12-4; j_call: TRBJ1-5; cdr3_aa: CASTPDSGGQPQHF
v_call: TRBV7-9; j_call: TRBJ1-2; cdr3_aa: CASSPGQGDYGYTF
v_call: TRBV20-1; j_call: TRBJ2-1; cdr3_aa: CSAFPLLGAGGSISSYNEQFF
v_call: TRBV20-1; j_call: TRBJ2-1; cdr3_aa: CSARVGPNYNEQFF
v_call: TRBV12-3/TRBV12-4; j_call: TRBJ2-2; cdr3_aa: CASSPRLAGGPNTGELFF
v_call: TRBV14; j_call: TRBJ2-2; cdr3_aa: CASERRRGGELFF
v_call: TRBV30; j_call: TRBJ1-2; cdr3_aa: CAWSVLRLGYTF
v_call: TRBV6-6; j_call: TRBJ1-5; cdr3_aa: CASSYGSGNQPQHF
v_call: TRBV30; j_call: TRBJ1-2; cdr3_aa: CAWSEGRDKFFYGYTF
v_call: TRBV6-1; j_call: TRBJ2-7; cdr3_aa: CASSQGRRGSEQYF
v_call: TRBV20-1; j_call: TRBJ1-3; cdr3_aa: CSALKGGPGGNTIYF
v_call: TRBV12-5; j_call: TRBJ1-1; cdr3_aa: CASGWGQLNTEAFF
v_call: TRBV6-6; j_call: TRBJ2-2; cdr3_aa: CASSLTAGELFF
v_call: TRBV19; j_call: TRBJ2-5; cdr3_aa: CASRSSKGTGVSETQYF
v_call: TRBV7-8; j_call: TRBJ2-6; cdr3_aa: CASTNPKDSSSGANVLTF
v_call: TRBV30; j_call: TRBJ2-6; cdr3_aa: CALRGSGANVLTF
v_call: TRBV5-6; j_call: TRBJ2-1; cdr3_aa: CASSYGPPGLAGGIDEQFF
v_call: TRBV30; j_call: TRBJ1-1; cdr3_aa: CAWTQRRQGVTEAFF
v_call: TRBV7-2; j_call: TRBJ1-2; cdr3_aa: CASSLDPAGVYGYTF
v_call: TRBV11-2; j_call: TRBJ2-7; cdr3_aa: CASSSRVSGGEQYF
v_call: TRBV6-5; j_call: TRBJ2-7; cdr3_aa: CASSYSSFGTGSHEQYF
v_call: TRBV5-1; j_call: TRBJ1-2; cdr3_aa: CASSPDRTEDGYTF
v_call: TRBV12-5; j_call: TRBJ2-7; cdr3_aa: CASGLMDRHYEQYF
v_call: TRBV7-2; j_call: TRBJ2-5; cdr3_aa: CASRGLRGTQYF
v_call: TRBV30; j_call: TRBJ1-1; cdr3_aa: CAWSEDRAPREAFF
v_call: TRBV5-8; j_call: TRBJ1-5; cdr3_aa: CASSLATAPSSNQPQHF
v_call: TRBV12-3/TRBV12-4; j_call: TRBJ2-2; cdr3_aa: CASSLGTASRGDTGELFF
v_call: TRBV7-9; j_call: TRBJ2-5; cdr3_aa: CASLEGEETQYF
v_call: TRBV5-1; j_call: TRBJ1-3; cdr3_aa: CASSPPSDTIYF
v_call: TRBV12-3/TRBV12-4; j_call: TRBJ1-5; cdr3_aa: CASRSGVNQPQHF
v_call: TRBV27; j_call: TRBJ2-3; cdr3_aa: CASSLEVVGLGADTQYF
v_call: TRBV7-7; j_call: TRBJ2-5; cdr3_aa: CASSYGNSGETQYF
v_call: TRBV6-5; j_call: TRBJ1-2; cdr3_aa: CASSGTGSLHHGYTF
v_call: TRBV10-3; j_call: TRBJ1-1; cdr3_aa: CAISSGQLNTEAFF
v_call: TRBV29-1; j_call: TRBJ2-7; cdr3_aa: CSVRGRGQYEQYF
v_call: TRBV20-1; j_call: TRBJ2-1; cdr3_aa: CSVTVARGYGNEQFF
v_call: TRBV30; j_call: TRBJ1-2; cdr3_aa: CAWSRAETYGYTF
v_call: TRBV7-8; j_call: TRBJ2-7; cdr3_aa: CASSDRVRSEEYF
v_call: TRBV7-8; j_call: TRBJ2-3; cdr3_aa: CASSWWSASTDTQYF
v_call: TRBV2; j_call: TRBJ1-2; cdr3_aa: CASTGQESYGYTF
v_call: TRBV9; j_call: TRBJ2-1; cdr3_aa: CASSVLSGSYNEQFF
v_call: TRBV7-9; j_call: TRBJ1-2; cdr3_aa: CASSPPTRLTYGYTF
v_call: TRBV5-1; j_call: TRBJ1-1; cdr3_aa: CASNPTGKAYTEAFF
v_call: TRBV19; j_call: TRBJ1-2; cdr3_aa: CASSTKEDCYGYTF